These 18 T cell receptor beta chains share one sample of origin, sequenced in a study of blood T cell repertoires in COVID-19. Repertoires were generated with immunoSEQ multiplex PCR, while TCRdb's copy carries only in-frame clones and drops some. The sample contains under 250,000 clones, 80% to 90% of which appear only once. Sequencing was done on a sample of peripheral blood. These receptor sequences come from a man aged 45-60 years with COVID-19, enrolled during active disease.

This clone appeared a few times. The genes are TRBV5-1 and TRBJ1-3; TRBD1 aligns across 11 bases. Germline CDR1 SGHRS, CDR2 YFSETQ. The CDR3 consists of 16 residues. The J segment lost 2 bases and the V segment lost 4 bases, leaving 5 bases of the junction unmatched. CDR3 protein: CASSPGTGGPGNTIYF. CDR3 sequence (DNA): TGCGCCAGCAGCCCCGGGACAGGGGGACCTGGAAACACCATATATTTT.

The V call is TRBV9, the J call TRBJ1-1; 9 bases map to TRBD1. CDR1 is SGDLS, CDR2 YYNGEE, per germline. J lost 1 base, V lost 4 bases, and 5 bases had no gene match. There are 15 residues in the CDR3. CDR3 loop: CASSPRDRENTEAFF. The CDR3 nucleotides are TGTGCCAGCAGCCCCAGGGACAGGGAGAACACTGAAGCTTTCTTT.

V gene TRBV30 combines with J gene TRBJ2-5; the D gene is possibly TRBD1 (7 bases). This CDR3 has 14 amino acids. Trimming removed 0 bases at V and 1 base at J, with 9 bases between. Germline V gene data show CDR1 as GTSNPN and CDR2 as SVGIG (reference sequence). The CDR3 DNA is TGTGCCTGGAGTGTGCAGGGGGGCCAAGAGACCCAGTACTTC. Translating gives CAWSVQGGQETQYF.

The chain employs TRBV30 and TRBJ2-1; 9 nucleotides match TRBD1. Germline CDR1 reads GTSNPN; CDR2 reads SVGIG (reference sequence). The CDR3 has 15 amino acids. With 4 bases clipped from V and 6 bases from J, the junction kept 10 bases outside the gene matches. The CDR3 sequence is CAWTSTGGAFNEQFF. The CDR3 DNA is TGTGCCTGGACCTCAACAGGGGGCGCCTTCAATGAGCAGTTCTTC.

This chain connects TRBV28 to TRBJ1-4; D not certain. Trimming removed 6 bases at V and 4 bases at J, with 12 bases between. Looked up from germline, CDR1 is MDHEN and CDR2 is SYDVKM. The CDR3 sequence is 14 residues long. The CDR3 here is CASSAGRNNEKLFF. The CDR3 DNA reads TGTGCCAGCAGCGCCGGGAGAAATAATGAAAAACTGTTTTTT.

V usage is TRBV6-5 and J usage is TRBJ2-5; TRBD1 is a possible D gene (7 bases). CDR1 is MNHEY, CDR2 SVGAGI, per germline. The CDR3 contains 15 residues. Trimming left V 0 bases short and J 1 base short, with 9 bases between. CDR3 sequence reads: CASSYSEGAQETQYF. The DNA for the CDR3 is TGTGCCAGCAGTTACTCGGAGGGGGCCCAAGAGACCCAGTACTTC.

The CDR3 spells CASSTLGGTEAFF. Here the CDR3 DNA reads TGTGCCAGTAGTACCCTCGGGGGCACTGAAGCTTTCTTT. The chain is built from TRBV19 and TRBJ1-1; possibly TRBD1 for D (5 bases). Trimming stripped 4 bases from V and 4 bases from J, with 10 bases between. The CDR3 is 13 residues long. CDR1 and CDR2 (germline): LNHDA, SQIVND (reference sequence).

The V gene is TRBV28, the J gene TRBJ1-1; D possibly corresponds to TRBD1 (6 bases). With 6 bases removed from V and 0 bases from J, the gap between germline ends came to 14 bases. CDR1 is MDHEN and CDR2 is SYDVKM in the germline V gene. This CDR3 region has 15 residues. CDR3 nucleotide sequence: TGTGCCAGCAGACGCCAAGGGGGTCTGAACACTGAAGCTTTCTTT. Translated, it gives CASRRQGGLNTEAFF.

The chain has TRBV11-2 and TRBJ1-2; D remains unclear. Germline V lookup: CDR1 SGHAT, CDR2 FQNNGV. CDR3 length: 17 amino acids. Trimming took off 3 bases at V and 2 bases at J, with 19 bases between the two ends. The CDR3 bases are TGTGCCAGCAGCTTCAAACGACAAAGAGGGAGCAACTATGGCTACACCTTC. It is translated as CASSFKRQRGSNYGYTF.

This chain joins TRBV19 and TRBJ2-2; 13 nucleotides line up with TRBD2. CDR3 size: 19 residues. CDR1 LNHDA and CDR2 SQIVND come from the germline V gene (reference sequence). Unmatched junction bases numbered 8, after V lost 0 bases and J lost 4 bases. The CDR3 bases are TGTGCCAGTAGTATAGACGAACTAGCGGGAGGGCTGGGCACCGGGGAGCTGTTTTTT. This codes for CASSIDELAGGLGTGELFF.

The V gene is TRBV24-1, the J gene TRBJ2-3; 10 bases align to TRBD1. The germline V gene has CDR1 KGHDR and CDR2 SFDVKD. The length of the CDR3 is 16 residues. V lost 2 bases, J lost 7 bases, and 8 bases stayed unmatched. CDR3: CATSDSPGQGRNTQYF. In DNA form, the CDR3 reads TGTGCCACCAGTGATTCTCCGGGACAGGGGCGGAATACGCAGTATTTT.

This chain connects TRBV19 to TRBJ1-6; D is unclear. This CDR3 contains 14 residues. V shed 7 bases and J shed 0 bases, with 7 bases lying between them. Germline assignment: CDR1 LNHDA and CDR2 SQIVND (reference sequence). Written as DNA, the CDR3 is TGTGCCAGTAAACCGAGCTCCTATAATTCACCCCTCCACTTT. Translation: CASKPSSYNSPLHF.

This clone was recorded once. CDR3 nucleotides: TGTGCCAGCAGTTTTTATGGGGGGGAAGCTTTCTTT. Residues: CASSFYGGEAFF. This sequence joins TRBV27 and TRBJ1-1; tentatively, D is TRBD1 (5 bases). The CDR3 totals 12 residues. The germline V gene has CDR1 MNHEY and CDR2 SMNVEV (reference sequence). Trimming cost V 3 bases and J 8 bases, with 10 bases left between them.

This clone was detected only once. The chain joins TRBV6-5 to TRBJ2-5, with 7 bases lining up with TRBD2. In germline, CDR1 is MNHEY, CDR2 SVGAGI. The CDR3 is made up of 15 amino acids. The V and J ends lost 5 bases and 1 base, in that order; junction bases with no gene match: 7. CDR3 in DNA: TGTGCCAGCAGTCCGGCGGGGGTGCTCCAAGAGACCCAGTACTTC. Protein: CASSPAGVLQETQYF.

V usage is TRBV6-5 and J usage is TRBJ2-1; weak D call: TRBD1 (5 bases). CDR1 is MNHEY and CDR2 is SVGAGI in the germline V gene. Trimming stripped 2 bases from V and 13 bases from J, with 12 bases between. The CDR3 consists of 12 residues. This CDR3 is CASSYGSGKQFF. In DNA, the CDR3 is TGTGCCAGCAGTTACGGGTCAGGGAAACAGTTCTTC.

V and J are TRBV6-6 and TRBJ2-1, with a weak D call TRBD1 (5 bases). V was clipped by 5 bases and J by 0 bases, with 5 bases between them. Germline V gives CDR1 MNHNY, CDR2 SVGAGI (reference sequence). This CDR3 region has 13 residues. CDR3 DNA: TGTGCCAGCAGTAGGGGCTCCTACAATGAGCAGTTCTTC. This gives the protein CASSRGSYNEQFF.

This rearrangement joins TRBV5-1 to TRBJ1-1, with 7 bases fitting TRBD1. Trimming at V came to 3 bases and at J to 4 bases, leaving 9 bases not matched to a gene. Germline V gene lookup returns CDR1 SGHRS and CDR2 YFSETQ. The CDR3 covers 15 residues. The chain's CDR3 is CASSSKDRPRTEAFF. CDR3 DNA: TGCGCCAGCAGCTCCAAGGACAGGCCCCGCACTGAAGCTTTCTTT. The full variable domain, its missing parts supplied by reference TRBV5-1 and TRBJ1-1, is KAGVTQTPRYLIKTRGQQVTLSCSPISGHRSVSWYQQTPGQGLQFLFEYFSETQRNKGNFPGRFSGRQFSNSRSEMNVSTLELGDSALYLCASSSKDRPRTEAFFGQGTRLTVV.

The chain joins TRBV12-3 or TRBV12-4 to TRBJ2-3; no firm D call. The CDR3 runs to 12 residues. V was cut by 8 bases and J by 9 bases, with 15 bases left in between. CDR3 nucleotides: TGTGCCAGCCATAGTAGCCTCGGGACGCAGTATTTT. It encodes CASHSSLGTQYF.